This note documents a single TCR beta chain sequence. This sample is part of a study of cytomegalovirus exposure and HLA in healthy donors. Germline values: CDR1 LNHDA, CDR2 SQIVND (reference sequence). The CDR3 consists of 13 residues. V lost 8 bases and J lost 8, with 18 bases in between. It was with 60 Vbeta and 13 Jbeta primers that the PCR ran. Here immunoSEQ multiplex PCR was the method, and the copy in TCRdb shows in-frame clones only, minus some. The sample holds some 190,000 clones; over 70% are singletons and the top ten take less than 4%. The clonotype was recovered from a woman in her thirties in good health and CMV-seropositive. Sample: PBMCs. This chain connects TRBV19 to TRBJ1-1, with a possible D match to TRBD1 (5 bases). For the CDR3, the DNA is TGTGCCAGTTGGGGCATCCGGCGCCGAGAAGCTTTCTTT. This sequence encodes CASWGIRRREAFF.